The T cell receptor (beta chain) under discussion was sequenced for a study of cytomegalovirus exposure and HLA in healthy donors. Sequencing used immunoSEQ multiplex PCR; TCRdb keeps in-frame clones, though not all of them. The table lists hundreds of thousands of clones, over 75% of them singletons. Whole-study results and caveats: Most sequenced TCRs were rare (though some public TCRs occurred in many donors).

Trimming removed 11 bases at V and 6 bases at J, with 17 bases between. This CDR3 spans 13 amino acids. Germline assignment: CDR1 MDHEN and CDR2 SYDVKM. A note on this clone: Its antigen is unknown.

The rearrangement joins TRBV28 to TRBJ2-1, with D maybe TRBD2 (6 bases). Sequenced: PBMCs. The sequence derives from a woman aged 18-29 years in good health and CMV-seronegative. The CDR3 loop reads CAWGDEPRNEQFF. The CDR3 DNA reads as TGTGCCTGGGGGGACGAACCTCGCAATGAGCAGTTCTTC.